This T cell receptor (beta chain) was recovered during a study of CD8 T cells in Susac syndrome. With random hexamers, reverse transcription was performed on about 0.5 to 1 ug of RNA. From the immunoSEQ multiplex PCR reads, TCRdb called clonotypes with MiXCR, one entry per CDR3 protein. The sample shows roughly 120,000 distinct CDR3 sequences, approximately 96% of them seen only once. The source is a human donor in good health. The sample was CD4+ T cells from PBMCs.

As DNA, the CDR3 is TGTGCCAGCAGCTTAGTTCTCGGCAGCTACGGCTACACCTTC. It specifies CASSLVLGSYGYTF. The chain employs TRBV11-2 and TRBJ1-2; D gene ambiguous. Per the germline V gene, CDR1 is SGHAT and CDR2 is FQNNGV. Trimming shortened V by 1 base and J by 8 bases, and 14 bases separated the two germline ends. The CDR3 totals 14 residues.